A selection of T cell receptor beta chains follows, all from one sample in a study of blood T cell repertoires in COVID-19. Only in-frame clones appear in the TCRdb table, and some are missing; sequencing was by immunoSEQ multiplex PCR. The table lists approximately 210,000 clones, over 75% of them singletons. The sample comprised PBMCs or T cells enriched from blood (not recorded which). The receptors were sampled from a man aged 25-45 years with acute COVID-19. CDR3s include the opening cysteine and the closing phenylalanine or tryptophan. A D gene is named only where the DNA matches it firmly. Not all rows give a size; the values are once, few, many and, for expanded clones, a class.

NA TRBJ1-5 NA TRBV28 TGTGCCAGCAGTTCCGGGGGGCAGCCCCAGCATTTT CASSSGGQPQHF
NA TRBJ2-3 TRBD2 TRBV6-5 TGTGCCAGCATGATCCGGGGGGGACGAGATACGCAGTATTTT CASMIRGGRDTQYF
NA TRBJ2-7 TRBD1 TRBV5-1 TGCGCCAGCAGCCGAGGGGGCGGGTCCTACGAGCAGTACTTC CASSRGGGSYEQYF
few TRBJ1-2 TRBD1 TRBV19 TGTGCCAGCCGATACGCAGGGGGCGAGAATGGCTACACCTTC CASRYAGGENGYTF
NA TRBJ2-1 TRBD2 TRBV7-6 TGTGCCAGCAGCAAAACTCTGAGCGGGGGGGCCGCGTCTTCATACAATGAGCAGTTCTTC CASSKTLSGGAASSYNEQFF
NA TRBJ2-1 TRBD2 TRBV10-3 TGTGCCATCAGTGGGGGACTAGCGGGGGGCTACAATGAGCAGTTCTTC CAISGGLAGGYNEQFF
NA TRBJ1-5 NA TRBV24-1 TGTGCCACCAGTCAGGCAGGTAGCAATCAGCCCCAGCATTTT CATSQAGSNQPQHF
NA TRBJ2-1 NA TRBV11-3 TGTGCCAGCAGCTTAGGTCGCGGAAGGTACAATGAGCAGTTCTTC CASSLGRGRYNEQFF
NA TRBJ2-1 NA TRBV27 TGTGCCAGCAGTTTATCCCGACAGGACAATGAGCAGTTCTTC CASSLSRQDNEQFF
once TRBJ1-2 TRBD1 TRBV9 TGTGCCAGCAGCAAAGGACAGGGAGGAGTTGTTTTGAACTATGGCTACACCTTC CASSKGQGGVVLNYGYTF
NA TRBJ2-3 TRBD2 TRBV4-2 TGTGCCAGCAGCCAAGACGGGGGGATCCCCACAGATACGCAGTATTTT CASSQDGGIPTDTQYF
NA TRBJ1-2 NA TRBV10-3 TGTGCCATCAGTGAGTCGATAGCGGGCACCGAGGGCTACACCTTC CAISESIAGTEGYTF
NA TRBJ1-5 TRBD1 TRBV19 TGTGCCAGTAGTGGCCGACAGGGTAGCAATCAGCCCCAGCATTTT CASSGRQGSNQPQHF
NA TRBJ2-3 TRBD1 TRBV6-5 TGTGCCACAGTGACAGGGGGTGGAGATACGCAGTATTTT CATVTGGGDTQYF
NA TRBJ2-1 TRBD2 TRBV6-4 TGTGCCAGCAGCCCAGAAGCGGGGGGCCACAATGAGCAGTTCTTC CASSPEAGGHNEQFF